One and the same sample provided the 32 T cell receptor beta chains below, sequenced in a study of beta chain features in type 1 diabetes. General study points: Among patients with Type 1 diabetes, TCRB CDR3s were moderately but significantly shorter in every one of the four CD4+ subsets.

The sequenced template was cDNA made from the entire isolated RNA. TCRdb's table, derived via immunoSEQ multiplex PCR, lists solely in-frame clones and lacks some. The sample has about 270,000 clones; more than 13% are singletons. What these receptors recognize is not known. The sequenced sample was naive CD4+ T cells from blood. The receptor source for this set is a man aged 25 to 40 with type 1 diabetes.

This clone was observed a handful of times. The chain joins TRBV11-2 to TRBJ2-3; TRBD2 might be the D (6 bases). CDR3 length: 17 residues. V lost 4 bases and J lost 2, with 19 bases in between. Germline CDR1 and CDR2: SGHAT and FQNNGV. The CDR3 region is CASSSLVRGGATDTQYF. The DNA of the CDR3 is TGTGCCAGCAGCTCGCTCGTGCGGGGCGGAGCCACAGATACGCAGTATTTT.

This clone was picked up a small number of times. This rearrangement joins TRBV28 to TRBJ2-1; 10 bases map to TRBD1. The germline V gene has CDR1 MDHEN and CDR2 SYDVKM. V lost 2 bases, J lost 6 bases, and 7 bases stayed unmatched. The CDR3 spans 16 residues. DNA for the CDR3: TGTGCCAGCAGTTTAGTCGCGGGACAGGGGTCCAATGAGCAGTTCTTC. Its protein product is CASSLVAGQGSNEQFF.

V is TRBV11-2 and J is TRBJ2-2; no clear D. Germline-derived CDR1 and CDR2 are SGHAT and FQNNGV. The CDR3 has 13 amino acids. Trimming cost V 1 base and J 8 bases, with 8 bases left between them. CDR3 in amino acids: CASSLGLQGELFF. Here the CDR3 DNA reads TGTGCCAGCAGCTTAGGGCTTCAGGGGGAGCTGTTTTTT.

The chain uses TRBV18 and TRBJ2-7; TRBD1 is a possible D gene (6 bases). The CDR3 is 16 residues long. The germline V and J ends were trimmed by 3 bases and 3 bases, with 18 bases remaining between them. The germline CDR1 and CDR2 sequences are KGHSH and LQKENI. CDR3 in amino acids: CASSPSLVKQGYEQYF. The CDR3 nucleotides read TGTGCCAGCTCACCTAGTTTGGTTAAACAGGGCTACGAGCAGTACTTC. Complete variable domain (other parts from reference TRBV18 and TRBJ2-7): NAGVMQNPRHLVRRRGQEARLRCSPMKGHSHVYWYRQLPEEGLKFMVYLQKENIIDESGMPKERFSAEFPKEGPSILRIQQVVRGDSAAYFCASSPSLVKQGYEQYFGPGTRLTVT.

The V call is TRBV7-2, the J call TRBJ2-3, with TRBD2 matching over 7 bases. Trimming removed 1 base from V and 3 bases from J; junction bases left unmatched: 7. The CDR3 runs 16 residues. Germline lookup yields CDR1 SGHTA and CDR2 FQGNSA. The CDR3 region has the DNA TGTGCCAGCAGCTTAGTTGGGCCTAGCGGAACAGATACGCAGTATTTT. This encodes CASSLVGPSGTDTQYF.

The chain combines TRBV28 with TRBJ2-7; no clear D. V lost 8 bases to trimming and J lost 3 bases, with 11 bases between them. The CDR3 is 12 amino acids. Germline V gene sequence: CDR1 MDHEN, CDR2 SYDVKM. The CDR3 bases are TGTGCCAGCTCCACCGGGTTCTACGAGCAGTACTTC. It specifies CASSTGFYEQYF.

The chain joins TRBV4-2 to TRBJ2-7, with 10 bases that match TRBD1. The CDR3 has 16 residues. V lost 1 base to trimming and J lost 2 bases; unmatched junction nucleotides: 5. CDR1 is LGHNA and CDR2 is YNFKEQ in the germline V gene. The CDR3 here is CASSQVGDRGPYEQYF. The CDR3 DNA sequence: TGTGCCAGCAGCCAAGTTGGGGACAGGGGCCCCTACGAGCAGTACTTC.

The chain recombines TRBV29-1 with TRBJ2-7, with 7 bases matching TRBD1. The CDR3 runs 12 residues. Trimming cost V 7 bases and J 0 bases; bases outside gene matches: 3. Germline loops: CDR1 SQVTM, CDR2 ANQGSEA. Here the CDR3 reads CSAGDSSYEQYF. CDR3 sequence (DNA): TGCAGCGCTGGGGACAGCTCCTACGAGCAGTACTTC.

The chain employs TRBV11-2 and TRBJ2-7, with 8 bases lining up with TRBD2. The CDR3 length is 19 residues. CDR1 SGHAT and CDR2 FQNNGV come from the germline V gene. J lost 7 bases, V lost 4 bases, and 24 bases had no gene match. Here the CDR3 reads CASSSWVSLLAEGIWEQYF. CDR3 sequence (DNA): TGTGCCAGCAGCTCCTGGGTCTCGTTACTAGCGGAGGGGATTTGGGAGCAGTACTTC.

A few counts support this clone. The same CDR3 can be traced to other DNA sequences in this sample. V and J are TRBV20-1 and TRBJ2-5, with D possibly being TRBD2 (6 bases). CDR1 and CDR2 (germline): DFQATT, SNEGSKA (reference sequence). This CDR3 spans 11 amino acids. Trimming removed 6 bases from V and 5 bases from J, with 10 bases in between. CDR3 in DNA: TGCAGTGCCAGCGGGCGGGAGACCCAGTACTTC. Its translation is CSASGRETQYF.

In this sample, this clone turned up a few times. The chain couples TRBV2 to TRBJ2-7; 9 positions agree with TRBD1. V was pared by 6 bases and J by 5 bases, with 5 bases of the junction left unmatched. The germline gives CDR1 SNHLY, CDR2 FYNNEI. The CDR3 length is 13 residues. The CDR3 coding sequence is TGTGCCAGCAGGGGGACAGGGTTGAACGAGCAGTACTTC. This encodes CASRGTGLNEQYF.

V usage is TRBV2 and J usage is TRBJ2-3; 8 bases map to TRBD2. Germline CDR1 is SNHLY and CDR2 is FYNNEI. With 4 bases clipped from V and 2 bases from J, the junction kept 5 bases outside the gene matches. The CDR3 is 15 residues long. DNA for the CDR3: TGTGCCAGCAGTGGTCATAGCGGGGCCACAGATACGCAGTATTTT. Translation: CASSGHSGATDTQYF.

The chain employs TRBV19 and TRBJ1-1; tentatively, D is TRBD1 (5 bases). V lost 6 bases and J 4 bases, leaving 15 bases between the germline ends. The length of the CDR3 is 14 residues. Germline assignment: CDR1 LNHDA and CDR2 SQIVND (reference sequence). Here the CDR3 DNA reads TGTGCCAGTAGGGAGGGACGGCTGGGCACTGAAGCTTTCTTT. It translates to CASREGRLGTEAFF. Based on the CDR3 plus reference TRBV19 and TRBJ1-1, the full variable domain is DGGITQSPKYLFRKEGQNVTLSCEQNLNHDAMYWYRQDPGQGLRLIYYSQIVNDFQKGDIAEGYSVSREKKESFPLTVTSAQKNPTAFYLCASREGRLGTEAFFGQGTRLTVV.

This clone was observed a few times. V gene TRBV13 combines with J gene TRBJ2-3, with TRBD2 identical over 9 bases. There are 16 residues in the CDR3. Germline CDR1 reads PRHDT; CDR2 reads FYEKMQ (reference sequence). J gave up 4 bases and V 5 bases, and 10 bases lay outside the gene matches. The CDR3 loop reads CASSQLAGDRPDTQYF. In DNA, the CDR3 is TGTGCCAGCAGCCAATTAGCGGGAGATCGGCCAGATACGCAGTATTTT.

There are a few counts of this clone. The V call is TRBV4-3, the J call TRBJ2-1; D call uncertain. CDR1 and CDR2 (germline): LGHNA, YSLEER. Trimming took 0 bases from V and 10 from J, leaving 10 bases between them. The CDR3 has 13 amino acids. The DNA for the CDR3 is TGCGCCAGCAGCCAAGATCTCAGCGAGGAGCAGTTCTTC. This gives the protein CASSQDLSEEQFF.

There are a few counts of this clone. The rearrangement links TRBV15 to TRBJ2-5; 12 nucleotides align to TRBD2. From germline, CDR1 is LNHNV and CDR2 YYDKDF (reference sequence). V gave up 0 bases and J gave up 0 bases; unmatched junction bases: 5. This CDR3 has 18 residues. The CDR3 DNA reads TGTGCCACCAGCAGAGATCGGACTAGCGGGGCTCACCAAGAGACCCAGTACTTC. It is translated as CATSRDRTSGAHQETQYF.

This clone has only a few counts. This chain connects TRBV28 to TRBJ1-1; TRBD1 matches at 7 bases. Germline CDR1 reads MDHEN; CDR2 reads SYDVKM. V was pared by 0 bases and J by 2 bases, with 3 bases of the junction left unmatched. This CDR3 is built from 15 residues. For the CDR3, the DNA is TGTGCCAGCAGTTTATGGGGGACAGTTAACACTGAAGCTTTCTTT. This codes for CASSLWGTVNTEAFF.

This clone was detected only a few times. The rearrangement uses TRBV9 and TRBJ1-5; D perhaps matches TRBD1 (6 bases). Germline CDR1 is SGDLS and CDR2 is YYNGEE. V was cut by 4 bases and J by 1 base, with 12 bases left in between. CDR3 length: 15 amino acids. CDR3 in DNA: TGTGCCAGCAGCCCGGACAGTGCGAGCAATCAGCCCCAGCATTTT. Protein product: CASSPDSASNQPQHF.

This clone was seen more than once but under ten times. The J gene is TRBJ2-5, the V gene TRBV4-2, with a possible D match to TRBD1 (7 bases). CDR3 size: 16 residues. Trimming removed 2 bases at V and 5 bases at J, with 18 bases between. CDR1 and CDR2 (germline): LGHNA, YNFKEQ. The CDR3 loop is CASSQRGGGAGETQYF. DNA for the CDR3: TGTGCCAGCAGCCAACGAGGAGGGGGCGCGGGTGAGACCCAGTACTTC.

V usage is TRBV7-6 and J usage is TRBJ2-5; 8 positions agree with TRBD1. The CDR3 runs to 16 residues. The germline V gene encodes CDR1 SGHVS and CDR2 FNYEAQ. The trim removed 5 bases at V and 5 bases at J, leaving 13 bases unmatched. The CDR3 DNA reads as TGTGCCAGCAGCCAGGGGGCACTCACTCTAAGGGAGACCCAGTACTTC. Translated: CASSQGALTLRETQYF.

This sequence joins TRBV5-4 and TRBJ2-1, with 8 bases lining up with TRBD2. Unmatched junction bases numbered 15, after V lost 4 bases and J lost 6 bases. CDR3 length: 17 amino acids. CDR1 SGHNT and CDR2 YYREEE come from the germline V gene (reference sequence). The CDR3 loop reads CASSLGGSGKSGNEQFF. CDR3 coding DNA: TGTGCCAGCAGCCTTGGGGGTAGCGGGAAGTCGGGCAATGAGCAGTTCTTC.

The DNA of the CDR3 is TGTGCCAGCAGGCAGGGACAGGGCCCCTACGAGCAGTACTTC. It is translated as CASRQGQGPYEQYF. The chain has TRBV27 and TRBJ2-7; 9 bases align to TRBD1. CDR3 length: 14 residues. The germline V gene has CDR1 MNHEY and CDR2 SMNVEV (reference sequence). V lost 6 bases to trimming and J lost 2 bases; unmatched junction nucleotides: 5.

This clone was found a few times. The J gene is TRBJ2-5, the V gene TRBV7-8; TRBD2 aligns across 8 bases. Germline V gene lookup returns CDR1 SGHVS and CDR2 FQNEAQ. J lost 5 bases, V lost 5 bases, and 10 bases had no gene match. This CDR3 has 15 amino acids. In nucleotides, the CDR3 is TGTGCCAGCAGCGGTAGTAGGACTAGCTTTGAGACCCAGTACTTC. This codes for CASSGSRTSFETQYF.

The J gene is TRBJ2-7, the V gene TRBV27; possibly TRBD2 for D (6 bases). V lost 6 bases, J lost 9 bases, and 21 bases lay in between. Germline V gene sequence: CDR1 MNHEY, CDR2 SMNVEV (reference sequence). This CDR3 region has 14 residues. DNA of the CDR3: TGTGCCAGCAGCCAGGACTATCCCATCCTCGGGCAGTACTTC. Translation gives CASSQDYPILGQYF.

The chain has TRBV6-6 and TRBJ2-5; D ambiguous. V was cut by 0 bases and J by 4 bases, with 6 bases left in between. CDR3 length equals 13 residues. In germline, CDR1 is MNHNY, CDR2 SVGAGI (reference sequence). In DNA form, the CDR3 reads TGTGCCAGCAGTTACTCGCCCGGAGAGACCCAGTACTTC. This gives the protein CASSYSPGETQYF.

The V gene is TRBV5-4, the J gene TRBJ2-7, with 12 bases aligning to TRBD2. This CDR3 is built from 14 residues. Germline V gives CDR1 SGHNT, CDR2 YYREEE (reference sequence). The ends lost 4 bases at V and 6 bases at J; junction bases unmatched: 5. CDR3 nucleotides: TGTGCCAGCAGCACGGGACTAGCGGGTCGCGAGCAGTACTTC. It is translated as CASSTGLAGREQYF.

This clone was recorded a few times. The gene calls are TRBV30 and TRBJ1-2; possible D gene TRBD1, 6 bases. Deletions cut 6 bases from V and 4 bases from J, with 12 bases between. There are 12 residues in the CDR3. From germline, CDR1 is GTSNPN and CDR2 SVGIG (reference sequence). The CDR3 nucleotides are TGTGCCTGCCTTCGGGACACCTATGGCTACACCTTC. Protein sequence: CACLRDTYGYTF.

The chain recombines TRBV14 with TRBJ2-7; unclear D gene. Trimming took off 4 bases at V and 3 bases at J, with 16 bases between the two ends. The CDR3 contains 15 residues. The germline CDR1 and CDR2 sequences are SGHDN and FVKESK. CDR3 nucleotide sequence: TGTGCCAGCAGCCCCAGCGATAGTCCCGTCTACGAGCAGTACTTC. Translation: CASSPSDSPVYEQYF.

V and J are TRBV5-1 and TRBJ2-4, with a weak D call TRBD1 (5 bases). Germline loops: CDR1 SGHRS, CDR2 YFSETQ. The length of the CDR3 is 15 residues. V was cut by 2 bases and J by 5 bases, with 14 bases left in between. The CDR3 nucleotides are TGCGCCAGCAGCTTAAGTCAGGGAAGAGAAAACATTCAGTACTTC. Translated, it gives CASSLSQGRENIQYF.

This clone was recorded a few times. The rearrangement links TRBV28 to TRBJ1-2; a weak D match, TRBD1 (5 bases). Looked up from germline, CDR1 is MDHEN and CDR2 is SYDVKM. CDR3 size: 11 residues. V was clipped by 3 bases and J by 10 bases, with 9 bases between them. CDR3 loop: CASSLSRDYTF. The CDR3 DNA reads TGTGCCAGCAGTTTGTCCAGGGACTACACCTTC.

The chain employs TRBV5-1 and TRBJ2-3, with 9 nucleotides matching TRBD2. Germline assignment: CDR1 SGHRS and CDR2 YFSETQ. The CDR3 runs 14 residues. J lost 4 bases, V lost 1 base, and 1 base had no gene match. The CDR3 sequence: CASSLQREADTQYF. The CDR3 nucleotides are TGCGCCAGCAGCTTGCAGCGGGAGGCAGATACGCAGTATTTT.

V is TRBV7-9 and J is TRBJ2-5; the match to TRBD1 covers 7 bases. CDR3 length equals 14 residues. The germline V gene has CDR1 SEHNR and CDR2 FQNEAQ (reference sequence). The V gene end was trimmed by 5 bases and the J gene end by 2 bases; junction bases not matched to a gene: 5. CDR3 nucleotides: TGTGCCAGCAGCCAAATGACAGGGCAAGAGACCCAGTACTTC. Translated, it gives CASSQMTGQETQYF.